These T cell receptor beta chains were read from a single sample in a study of OX40 agonist ivuxolimab in advanced cancers. Profiled with immunoSEQ multiplex PCR; TCRdb holds only in-frame clones, not every one. The table has about 110,000 clones, 90% seen once. This sample comprised CD4+ or CD8+ T cells sorted from blood, obtained in a trial of the OX40 agonist ivuxolimab. The source of these receptors is an adult with an advanced solid tumor such as melanoma, head and neck, liver or kidney cancer. Both conserved end residues are part of each CDR3. The D gene is left open where the match is weak. Not all rows give a size; the values are once, few, many and, for expanded clones, a class.

clone size	D gene	V gene	J gene	CDR3 DNA	CDR3 protein
-	-	TRBV6-9	TRBJ1-6	TGTGCCAGCAGTTCCGGGGACCGAACATCACCCCTCCACTTT	CASSSGDRTSPLHF
once	-	TRBV18	TRBJ2-7	TGTGCCAGCTCACTCCAGGGAGGGGGGGACGAGCAGTACTTC	CASSLQGGGDEQYF
-	-	TRBV28	TRBJ2-7	TGTGCCAGCAGTTTGGTGGCCGTCGAGCAGTACTTC	CASSLVAVEQYF
-	-	TRBV30	TRBJ2-2	TGTGCCTGGACAGGGACCACGAACACCGGGGAGCTGTTTTTT	CAWTGTTNTGELFF
-	TRBD1	TRBV19	TRBJ1-4	TGTGCCAGTATGAAGGGGGCCGCAAGTAATGAAAAACTGTTTTTT	CASMKGAASNEKLFF
-	-	TRBV6-5	TRBJ2-6	TGTGCCAGCAGTTGGGGAAGGCCTGGGGCCAACGTCCTGACTTTC	CASSWGRPGANVLTF
once	-	TRBV11-2	TRBJ1-1	TGTGCCAGCAGCTACCTACAGGGCAACACTGAAGCTTTCTTT	CASSYLQGNTEAFF
-	TRBD1	TRBV7-9	TRBJ2-3	TGTGCCAGCAGGCGACAGGGGGGTACGCAGTATTTT	CASRRQGGTQYF
-	-	TRBV28	TRBJ1-1	TGTGCCAGCAGTCTCCAGAACACTGAAGCTTTCTTT	CASSLQNTEAFF
-	-	TRBV9	TRBJ1-4	TGTGCCAGCAGCTCAGTACCCCAGGGTACTGAAAAACTGTTTTTT	CASSSVPQGTEKLFF
-	TRBD1	TRBV6-5	TRBJ2-7	TGTGCCAGCAGTCACACCGGGACAGGGGTCTACGAGCAGTACTTC	CASSHTGTGVYEQYF